Listed below are T cell receptor beta chains from one sample, sequenced in a study of cytomegalovirus exposure and HLA in healthy donors. Profiled with immunoSEQ multiplex PCR; TCRdb holds only in-frame clones, not every one. The data contain about 64,000 clones, roughly 89% of them seen just once; the ten biggest clones take up over 1.5%. Source material: PBMCs. Receptors originate from a woman in her late teens or twenties in good health and CMV-seronegative. CDR3s include the opening cysteine and the closing phenylalanine or tryptophan. A D gene is named only where the DNA matches it firmly. A row's size may be missing; if present it is once, few, many or a size class.

NA TRBJ1-6 NA TRBV7-3 TGTGCCAGCAGCCCCCAACAAGGGGTTGGCAATTCACCCCTCCACTTT CASSPQQGVGNSPLHF
NA TRBJ1-2 few TRBV7-3 TGTGCCAGCAGCTTAAGCGGGGATGGGGGCTACACCTTC CASSLSGDGGYTF
TRBD2 TRBJ2-7 NA TRBV5-1 TGCGCCAGCAGCTTGGTAGGTGCGGGAGCAACCTACGAGCAGTACTTC CASSLVGAGATYEQYF
TRBD1 TRBJ1-5 NA TRBV5-6 TGTGCCAGCAGCGACTCCGGGACAGCCCACGGCAATCAGCCCCAGCATTTT CASSDSGTAHGNQPQHF
NA TRBJ2-7 once TRBV28 TGTGCCAGCAGCAAATCACCTGGGCAGGGACTCGGCTACGAGCAGTACTTC CASSKSPGQGLGYEQYF
NA TRBJ1-1 NA TRBV28 TGTGCCAGCAGTGGGGCGATGGGCACTGAAGCTTTCTTT CASSGAMGTEAFF
NA TRBJ2-2 NA TRBV6-1 TGTGCCAGCAGTGAACTACAGGGAACCGGGGAGCTGTTTTTT CASSELQGTGELFF
NA TRBJ2-7 once TRBV7-9 TGTGCCAGCACCCTGAGGGAGGGGGACGAGCAGTACTTC CASTLREGDEQYF
TRBD1 TRBJ1-6 NA TRBV5-1 TGCGCCAGCAGCTACACGACAGGGTTTAATTCACCCCTCCACTTT CASSYTTGFNSPLHF
TRBD2 TRBJ2-1 NA TRBV9 TGTGCCAGCAGCGTAGCAGCGGGAGAGTACAATGAGCAGTTCTTC CASSVAAGEYNEQFF
NA TRBJ2-3 NA TRBV29-1 TGCAGCGTTGAAGAAGGAGCCCCCACAGATACGCAGTATTTT CSVEEGAPTDTQYF
NA TRBJ2-7 NA TRBV5-1 TGCGCCAGCAGCCCCGGGACACTGAGCTCCTACGAGCAGTACTTC CASSPGTLSSYEQYF
NA TRBJ1-2 few TRBV7-2 TGTGCCAGCAGCCTAGCCGGGGGAAACTATGGCTACACCTTC CASSLAGGNYGYTF
TRBD2 TRBJ2-1 NA TRBV13 TGTGCCAGCAGGATTGGCGGGAGCTACAATGAGCAGTTCTTC CASRIGGSYNEQFF
TRBD2 TRBJ2-7 NA TRBV5-1 TGCGCCAGCAGCTTGGTAGGTAGCGGGAGGCTTCTCTCCTACGAGCAGTACTTC CASSLVGSGRLLSYEQYF
NA TRBJ2-1 NA TRBV7-9 TGTGCCAGCAGCACGAGCTCCTACAATGAGCAGTTCTTC CASSTSSYNEQFF
NA TRBJ2-7 NA TRBV19 TGTGCCAGTAGTATACCGGGACTTTACTACGAGCAGTACTTC CASSIPGLYYEQYF
NA TRBJ2-7 NA TRBV25-1 TGTGCCAGCAGTGGAGACTTATCGTCGTACGAGCAGTACTTC CASSGDLSSYEQYF
TRBD1 TRBJ2-2 NA TRBV5-3 TGTGCCAGAAGCATACCGACAGGGTTGGGTACCGGGGAGCTGTTTTTT CARSIPTGLGTGELFF
TRBD1 TRBJ2-5 NA TRBV4-1 TGCGCCAGCAGCCGGGACAGGGGGTTCCAAGAGACCCAGTACTTC CASSRDRGFQETQYF
NA TRBJ2-7 NA TRBV27 TGTGCCAGCAGTGGGATGGGGACTGCCTCCTACGAGCAGTACTTC CASSGMGTASYEQYF
TRBD2 TRBJ2-7 NA TRBV7-2 TGTGCCAGCAGCTCCTTCGGACTAGCGGGGGGGAGCGAGCAGTACTTC CASSSFGLAGGSEQYF
NA TRBJ2-1 NA TRBV5-6 TGTGCCAGCAGCTTTGGCGGGCGAGGGTCCTACAATGAGCAGTTCTTC CASSFGGRGSYNEQFF
TRBD2 TRBJ2-3 NA TRBV5-1 TGCGCCAGCAGCTTGCTCGGGGGGAGACTAAGCACAGATACGCAGTATTTT CASSLLGGRLSTDTQYF
TRBD2 TRBJ2-5 NA TRBV5-1 TGCGCCAGCAGCCCGGGAGGGCAGACCCAGTACTTC CASSPGGQTQYF
NA TRBJ1-4 NA TRBV7-8 TGTGCCAGCAGCTTAGGGGGGAGGCGACATGAAAAACTGTTTTTT CASSLGGRRHEKLFF
TRBD1 TRBJ1-1 NA TRBV10-3 TGTGCCATCACCCCGACAGGGGTTGCGGGTGAAGCTTTCTTT CAITPTGVAGEAFF
TRBD1 TRBJ1-2 once TRBV30 TGTGCCTGGAGTCTAAAGACAGGGGGAGACCTTCGAGGCTACACCTTC CAWSLKTGGDLRGYTF
TRBD1 TRBJ1-3 NA TRBV7-9 TGTGCCAGCAGCTTAGTTCCCAGGGGGCCTTCTGGAAACACCATATATTTT CASSLVPRGPSGNTIYF
NA TRBJ2-2 NA TRBV6-1 TGTGCCAGCAGTGAAGTAGTATCCACCGGGGAGCTGTTTTTT CASSEVVSTGELFF
NA TRBJ1-6 NA TRBV27 TGTGCCAGCAGTGCACAGAGCCGTAATTCACCCCTCCACTTT CASSAQSRNSPLHF
TRBD1 TRBJ2-1 NA TRBV4-2 TGTGCCAGCAGCCTGGGGGACAGGGAGAACAATGAGCAGTTCTTC CASSLGDRENNEQFF
TRBD2 TRBJ2-1 NA TRBV27 TGTGCTAGCAGCCCTGTAGCGGGAGGCGTCTACAATGAGCAGTTCTTC CASSPVAGGVYNEQFF
TRBD1 TRBJ1-2 NA TRBV7-8 TGTGCCAGCAGCTTAGTAGGACAGGGATATGGCTACACCTTC CASSLVGQGYGYTF
NA TRBJ2-7 once TRBV5-1 TGCGCCAGCAGCCGAGGCTACGGGACACCCGACGAGCAGTACTTC CASSRGYGTPDEQYF
NA TRBJ1-4 NA TRBV7-9 TGTGCCAGCAGCTTAGGGGGGAGGACTAATGAAAAACTGTTTTTT CASSLGGRTNEKLFF
TRBD2 TRBJ2-3 NA TRBV19 TGTGCCAGTAGTATAGACGCGACTAGCGGGGCTCCCTCCACAGATACGCAGTATTTT CASSIDATSGAPSTDTQYF
NA TRBJ1-1 NA TRBV4-1 TGCGCCAGCAGCCAAGAGCTGCGACGGAGTGAAGCTTTCTTT CASSQELRRSEAFF
NA TRBJ1-4 NA TRBV18 TGTGCCAGCTCACCCGGACAAGGGAATGAAAAACTGTTTTTT CASSPGQGNEKLFF
NA TRBJ1-1 NA TRBV7-9 TGTGCCAGCAGCCGAACAGGGTCTGAAGCTTTCTTT CASSRTGSEAFF
TRBD2 TRBJ2-2 once TRBV7-2 TGTGCCAGCAGCTTAATGTCCGCGGGGGGGACCGGGGAGCTGTTTTTT CASSLMSAGGTGELFF
NA TRBJ1-1 NA TRBV5-1 TGCGCCAGCAGCTTGTCATCCCAGGACACTGAAGCTTTCTTT CASSLSSQDTEAFF
TRBD2 TRBJ2-1 NA TRBV19 TGTGCCAGTAGTATGGGGGGTAGCGGGAGGGCCGGCAATGAGCAGTTCTTC CASSMGGSGRAGNEQFF